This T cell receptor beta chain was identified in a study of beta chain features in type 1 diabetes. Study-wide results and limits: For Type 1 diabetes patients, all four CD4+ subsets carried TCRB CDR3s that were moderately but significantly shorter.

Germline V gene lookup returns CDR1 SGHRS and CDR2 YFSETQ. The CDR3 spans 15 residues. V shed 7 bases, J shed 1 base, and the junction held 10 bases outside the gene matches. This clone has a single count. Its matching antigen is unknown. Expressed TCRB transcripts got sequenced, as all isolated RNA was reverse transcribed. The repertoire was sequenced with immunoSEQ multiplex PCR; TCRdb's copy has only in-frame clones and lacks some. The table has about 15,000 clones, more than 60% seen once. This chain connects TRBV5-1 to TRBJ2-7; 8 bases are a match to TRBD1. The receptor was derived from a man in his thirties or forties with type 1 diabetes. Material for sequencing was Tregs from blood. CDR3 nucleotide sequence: TGCGCCAGCTCACGGACAGGGCAGTTATCCTACGAGCAGTACTTC. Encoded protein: CASSRTGQLSYEQYF.